This TCR beta chain originates from a study of neoadjuvant anti-PD-1 for oral cavity cancer. Study-wide context: Most patients had three to four biweekly doses of 3 mg/kg nivolumab before resection. Around day 43, patients without progression received a fourth nivolumab dose before surgery.

The CDR3 runs to 17 residues. Germline V gene data show CDR1 as MRHNA and CDR2 as SNTAGT. The junction had 12 bases not matched to a gene; V was cut back by 5 bases and J by 5 bases. Blood libraries mostly used around 500 ng genomic DNA, six replicates each. Clones were read by immunoSEQ multiplex PCR, and TCRdb kept only the in-frame ones, dropping some. The table has approximately 9,500 clones, 65% to 70% seen once; the top ten hold 4% to 4.5%. Time point: after neoadjuvant nivolumab, at surgical resection. Material: PBMCs, obtained after nivolumab (anti-PD-1) treatment. This receptor was identified in a person aged 35 to 85 with oral cavity squamous cell carcinoma. The V gene is TRBV6-4, the J gene TRBJ2-5, with 12 bases fitting TRBD1. CDR3 sequence (DNA): TGTGCCAGCAGTATATCCTCCGGGACAGGGGGCAAGGAGACCCAGTACTTC. It translates to CASSISSGTGGKETQYF.